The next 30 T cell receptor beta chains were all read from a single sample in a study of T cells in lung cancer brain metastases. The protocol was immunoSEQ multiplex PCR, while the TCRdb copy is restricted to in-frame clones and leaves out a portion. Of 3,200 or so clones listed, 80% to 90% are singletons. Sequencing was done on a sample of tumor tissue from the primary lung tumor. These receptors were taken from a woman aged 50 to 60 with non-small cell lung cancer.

The CDR3 region has the DNA TGTGCCAGCAGATTTCGACCGGACAGGGGAGGGACTGAAGCTTTCTTT. Its translation: CASRFRPDRGGTEAFF. This sequence joins TRBV28 and TRBJ1-1, with 9 positions matching TRBD1. Germline V CDR1 and CDR2: MDHEN, SYDVKM. The CDR3 loop spans 16 amino acids. V gave up 6 bases and J gave up 5 bases; unmatched junction bases: 13.

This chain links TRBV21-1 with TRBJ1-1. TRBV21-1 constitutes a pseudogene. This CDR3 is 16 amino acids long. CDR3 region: CASRLQLATHRTEAFF. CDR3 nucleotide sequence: TGTGCCAGCAGACTACAGTTAGCTACACATCGCACTGAAGCTTTCTTT.

DNA of the CDR3: TGCGCCAGCAGCCAGAACGACAGGGCGACTGAAAAACTGTTTTTT. Its translation: CASSQNDRATEKLFF. The chain joins TRBV4-3 to TRBJ1-4; 7 bases agree with TRBD1. Losses at the gene ends were 3 bases for V and 7 bases for J; bases not matched to a gene: 8. Germline loops: CDR1 LGHNA, CDR2 YSLEER. CDR3 length: 15 amino acids.

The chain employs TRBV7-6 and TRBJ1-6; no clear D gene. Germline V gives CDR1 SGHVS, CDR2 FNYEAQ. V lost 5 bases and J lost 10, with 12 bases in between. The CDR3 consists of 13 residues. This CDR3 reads CASSPAVKSPLHF. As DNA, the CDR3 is TGTGCCAGCAGCCCCGCGGTAAAGTCACCCCTCCACTTT.

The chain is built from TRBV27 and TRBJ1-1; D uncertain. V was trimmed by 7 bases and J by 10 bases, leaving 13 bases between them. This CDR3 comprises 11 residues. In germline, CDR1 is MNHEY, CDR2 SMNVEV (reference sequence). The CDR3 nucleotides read TGTGCCAGCAACTCGGGGAGGCGAGCTTTCTTT. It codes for CASNSGRRAFF.

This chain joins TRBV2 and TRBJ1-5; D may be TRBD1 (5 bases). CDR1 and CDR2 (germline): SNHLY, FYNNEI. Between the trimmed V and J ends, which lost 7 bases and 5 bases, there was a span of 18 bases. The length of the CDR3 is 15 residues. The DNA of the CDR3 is TGTGCCAGCACCGATCACGGGGGGGACTATCAGCCCCAGCATTTT. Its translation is CASTDHGGDYQPQHF.

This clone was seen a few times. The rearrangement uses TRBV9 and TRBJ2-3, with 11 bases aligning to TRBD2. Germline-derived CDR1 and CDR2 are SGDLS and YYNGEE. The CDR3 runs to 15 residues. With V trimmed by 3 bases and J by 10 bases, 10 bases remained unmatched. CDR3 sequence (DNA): TGTGCCAGCAGCGCTAACACGCCGGGACTAGCGGCGCAGTATTTT. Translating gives CASSANTPGLAAQYF.

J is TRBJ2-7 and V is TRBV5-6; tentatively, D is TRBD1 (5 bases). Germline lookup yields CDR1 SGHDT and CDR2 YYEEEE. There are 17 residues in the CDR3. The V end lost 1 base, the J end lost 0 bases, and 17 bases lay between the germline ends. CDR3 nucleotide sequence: TGTGCCAGCAGCTTGCGGACAAAGGGGTGGGTCTCCTACGAGCAGTACTTC. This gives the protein CASSLRTKGWVSYEQYF.

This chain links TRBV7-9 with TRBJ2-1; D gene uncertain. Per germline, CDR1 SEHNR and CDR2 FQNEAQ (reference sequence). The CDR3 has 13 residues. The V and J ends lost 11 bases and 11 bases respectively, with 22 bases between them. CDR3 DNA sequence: TGTGCCTACTCTGGAGTCGGTAATAATAAGCAGTTCTTC. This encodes CAYSGVGNNKQFF.

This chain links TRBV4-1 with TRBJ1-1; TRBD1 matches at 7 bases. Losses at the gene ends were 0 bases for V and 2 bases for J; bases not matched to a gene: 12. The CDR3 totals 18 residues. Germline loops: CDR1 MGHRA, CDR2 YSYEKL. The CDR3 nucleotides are TGCGCCAGCAGCCAAGACCGGGACAGCTACTCCCTTAACACTGAAGCTTTCTTT. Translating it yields CASSQDRDSYSLNTEAFF.

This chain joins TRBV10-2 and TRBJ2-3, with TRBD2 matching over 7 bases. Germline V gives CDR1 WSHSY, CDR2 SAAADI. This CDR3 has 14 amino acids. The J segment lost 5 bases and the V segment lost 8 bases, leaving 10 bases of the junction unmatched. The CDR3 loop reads CASSGLNDEDTQYF. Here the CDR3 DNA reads TGCGCCAGCTCGGGACTAAATGATGAAGATACGCAGTATTTT.

The CDR3 reads CASSPQINTIYF. CDR3 DNA: TGTGCCAGCAGCCCGCAGATAAACACCATATATTTT. V is TRBV7-2 and J is TRBJ1-3; D gene unclear. There are 12 residues in the CDR3. Germline CDR1 SGHTA, CDR2 FQGNSA. Trimming stripped 5 bases from V and 6 bases from J, with 8 bases between.

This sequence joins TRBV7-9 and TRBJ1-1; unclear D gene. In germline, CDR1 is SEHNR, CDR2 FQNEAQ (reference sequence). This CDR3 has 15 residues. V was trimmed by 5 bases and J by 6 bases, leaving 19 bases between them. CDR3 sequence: CASSPTSKVLSEAFF. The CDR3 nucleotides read TGTGCCAGCAGCCCCACAAGTAAAGTACTTTCTGAAGCTTTCTTT.

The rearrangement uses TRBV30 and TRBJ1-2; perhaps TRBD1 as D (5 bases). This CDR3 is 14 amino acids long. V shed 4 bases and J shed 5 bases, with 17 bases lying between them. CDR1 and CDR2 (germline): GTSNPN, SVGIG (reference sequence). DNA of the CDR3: TGTGCCTGGACCCCCGAGGCAGGGCGGTATGGCTACACCTTC. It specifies CAWTPEAGRYGYTF.

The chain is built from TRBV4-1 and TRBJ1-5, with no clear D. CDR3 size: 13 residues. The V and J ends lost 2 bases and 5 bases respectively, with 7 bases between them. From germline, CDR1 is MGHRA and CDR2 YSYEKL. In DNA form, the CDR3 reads TGCGCCAGCAGCCAAACACAAGATCAGCCCCAGCATTTT. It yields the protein CASSQTQDQPQHF.

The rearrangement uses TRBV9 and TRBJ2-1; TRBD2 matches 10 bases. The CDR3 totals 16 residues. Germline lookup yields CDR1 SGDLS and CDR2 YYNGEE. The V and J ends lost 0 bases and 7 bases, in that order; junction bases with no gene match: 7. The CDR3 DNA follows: TGTGCCAGCAGCGTAGAGCGGGGGGGCGATAGGAATGAGCAGTTCTTC. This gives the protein CASSVERGGDRNEQFF.

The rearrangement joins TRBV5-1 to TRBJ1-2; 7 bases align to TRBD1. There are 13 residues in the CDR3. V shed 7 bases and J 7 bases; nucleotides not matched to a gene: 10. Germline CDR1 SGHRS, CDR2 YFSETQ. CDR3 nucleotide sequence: TGCGCCAGCTCCCCCGGGACAGAGGTTGGCTACACCTTC. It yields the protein CASSPGTEVGYTF. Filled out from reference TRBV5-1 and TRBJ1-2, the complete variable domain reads KAGVTQTPRYLIKTRGQQVTLSCSPISGHRSVSWYQQTPGQGLQFLFEYFSETQRNKGNFPGRFSGRQFSNSRSEMNVSTLELGDSALYLCASSPGTEVGYTFGSGTRLTVV.

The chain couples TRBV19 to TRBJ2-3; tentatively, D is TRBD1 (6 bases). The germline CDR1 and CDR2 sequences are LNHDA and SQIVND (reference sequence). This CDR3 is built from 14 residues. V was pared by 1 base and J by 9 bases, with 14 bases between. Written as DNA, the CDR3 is TGTGCCAGTAGTATAGTTGGGACATCTTTAACGCAGTATTTT. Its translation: CASSIVGTSLTQYF.

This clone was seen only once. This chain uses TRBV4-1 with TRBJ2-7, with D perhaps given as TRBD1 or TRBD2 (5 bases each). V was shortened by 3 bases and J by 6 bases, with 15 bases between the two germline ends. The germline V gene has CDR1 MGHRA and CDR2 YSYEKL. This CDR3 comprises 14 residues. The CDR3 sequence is CASSHRDPFSEQYF. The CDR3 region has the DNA TGCGCCAGCAGCCACCGGGACCCTTTTAGCGAGCAGTACTTC.

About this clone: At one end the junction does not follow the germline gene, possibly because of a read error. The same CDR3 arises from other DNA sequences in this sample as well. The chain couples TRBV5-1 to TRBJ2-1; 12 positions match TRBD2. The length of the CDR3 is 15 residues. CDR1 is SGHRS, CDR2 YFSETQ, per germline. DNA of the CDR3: TGCGCCAGCAGCACGACTAGCGGGGGCACCAATGAGCAATTCTTC. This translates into CASSTTSGGTNEQFF.

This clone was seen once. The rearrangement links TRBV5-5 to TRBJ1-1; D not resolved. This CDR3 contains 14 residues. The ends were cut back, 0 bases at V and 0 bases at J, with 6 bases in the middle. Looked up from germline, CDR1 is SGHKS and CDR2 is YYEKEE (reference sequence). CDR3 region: CASSLVGMNTEAFF. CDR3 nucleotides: TGTGCCAGCAGCTTGGTTGGGATGAACACTGAAGCTTTCTTT.

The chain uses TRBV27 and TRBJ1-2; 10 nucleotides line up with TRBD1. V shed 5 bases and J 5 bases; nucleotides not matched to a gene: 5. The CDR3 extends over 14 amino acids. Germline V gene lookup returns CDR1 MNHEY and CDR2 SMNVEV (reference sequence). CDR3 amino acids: CASSPGQGGYGYTF. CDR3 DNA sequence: TGTGCCAGCAGTCCTGGACAGGGGGGTTATGGCTACACCTTC.

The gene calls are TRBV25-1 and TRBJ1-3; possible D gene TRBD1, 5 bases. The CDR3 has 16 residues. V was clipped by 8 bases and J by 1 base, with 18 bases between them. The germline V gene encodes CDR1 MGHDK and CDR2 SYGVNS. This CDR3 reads CASPPGGGNSGNTIYF. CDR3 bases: TGTGCCAGCCCCCCGGGGGGGGGAAATTCTGGAAACACCATATATTTT.

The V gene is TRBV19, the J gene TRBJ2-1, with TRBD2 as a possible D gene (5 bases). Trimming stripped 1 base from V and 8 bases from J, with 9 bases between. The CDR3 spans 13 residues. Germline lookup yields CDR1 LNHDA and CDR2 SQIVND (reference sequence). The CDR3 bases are TGTGCCAGTAGTATAGGAGGCGGGTATGAGCAGTTCTTC. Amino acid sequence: CASSIGGGYEQFF.

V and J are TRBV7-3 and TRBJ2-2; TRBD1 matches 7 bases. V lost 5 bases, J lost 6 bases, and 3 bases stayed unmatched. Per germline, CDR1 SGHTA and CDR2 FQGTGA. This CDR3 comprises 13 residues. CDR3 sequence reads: CASSAQGPGELFF. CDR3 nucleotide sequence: TGTGCCAGCAGCGCACAGGGGCCCGGGGAGCTGTTTTTT.

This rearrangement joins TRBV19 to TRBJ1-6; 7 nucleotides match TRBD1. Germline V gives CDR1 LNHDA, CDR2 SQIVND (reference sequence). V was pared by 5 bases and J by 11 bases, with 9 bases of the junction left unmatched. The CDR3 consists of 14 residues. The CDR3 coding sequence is TGTGCCAGTAGTCTCCGAGGGACAGAGACACCCCTCCACTTT. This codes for CASSLRGTETPLHF. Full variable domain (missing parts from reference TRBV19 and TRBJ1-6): DGGITQSPKYLFRKEGQNVTLSCEQNLNHDAMYWYRQDPGQGLRLIYYSQIVNDFQKGDIAEGYSVSREKKESFPLTVTSAQKNPTAFYLCASSLRGTETPLHFGNGTRLTVT.

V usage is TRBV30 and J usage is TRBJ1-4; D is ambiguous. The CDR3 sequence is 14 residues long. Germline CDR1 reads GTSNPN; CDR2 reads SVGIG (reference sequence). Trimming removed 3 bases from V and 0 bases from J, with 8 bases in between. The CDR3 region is CAWSRMATNEKLFF. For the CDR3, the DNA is TGTGCCTGGAGCCGTATGGCAACTAATGAAAAACTGTTTTTT.

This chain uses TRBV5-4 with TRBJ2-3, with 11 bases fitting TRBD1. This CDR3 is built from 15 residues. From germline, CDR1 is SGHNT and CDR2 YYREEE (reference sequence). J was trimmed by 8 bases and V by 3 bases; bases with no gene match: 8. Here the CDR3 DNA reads TGTGCCAGCAGCTCCGGGACAGGGGGACCGGGTACGCAGTATTTT. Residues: CASSSGTGGPGTQYF.

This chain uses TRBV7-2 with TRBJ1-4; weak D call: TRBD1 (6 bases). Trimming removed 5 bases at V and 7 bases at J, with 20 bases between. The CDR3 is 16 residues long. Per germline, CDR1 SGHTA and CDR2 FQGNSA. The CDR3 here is CASSRPPGQRAEKLFF. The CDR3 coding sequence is TGTGCCAGCAGCCGCCCTCCCGGACAGAGGGCTGAAAAACTGTTTTTT.

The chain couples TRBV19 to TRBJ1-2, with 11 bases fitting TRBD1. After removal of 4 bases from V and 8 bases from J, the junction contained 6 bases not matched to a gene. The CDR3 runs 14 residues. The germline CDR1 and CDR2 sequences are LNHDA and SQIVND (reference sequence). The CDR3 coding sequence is TGTGCCAGTAGTACCGGACAGGGGGCGCGCGGCTACACCTTC. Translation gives CASSTGQGARGYTF.